These T cell receptor beta chains were read from a single sample in a study of T cells after yellow fever vaccination. TCRdb used MiXCR to reprocess the 5' RACE reads, holding one entry per CDR3 protein. The data hold fewer than 450,000 distinct CDR3 sequences, with under 5% observed a single time. The material was PBMCs, obtained 5 days after the yellow fever booster vaccination. The origin of the receptors is a man aged 18 to 29 who received the YFV17D yellow fever vaccine. The CDR3 runs from the conserved cysteine through the conserved F or W. D genes are given only for firm matches. Only part of the rows carry a size: once, few, many, or a class if the clone is expanded.

d_call: -; clone_size: many; j_call: TRBJ2-3; v_call: TRBV6-2/TRBV6-3; cdr3_aa: CASSPLGRSGTDTQYF; cdr3_nt: TGTGCCAGCAGCCCCCTAGGTAGGAGCGGCACAGATACGCAGTATTTT
d_call: -; clone_size: few; j_call: TRBJ2-2; v_call: TRBV4-2; cdr3_aa: CASSQESGLANTGELFF; cdr3_nt: TGTGCCAGCAGCCAAGAGTCGGGGTTAGCGAACACCGGGGAGCTGTTTTTT
d_call: -; clone_size: -; j_call: TRBJ1-1; v_call: TRBV7-2; cdr3_aa: CASIMNTEAFF; cdr3_nt: TGTGCCAGCATCATGAACACTGAAGCTTTCTTT
d_call: TRBD2; clone_size: few; j_call: TRBJ2-1; v_call: TRBV5-1; cdr3_aa: CASSLAGRGGNEQFF; cdr3_nt: TGCGCCAGCAGCTTGGCCGGACGGGGGGGCAATGAGCAGTTCTTC
d_call: -; clone_size: few; j_call: TRBJ2-3; v_call: TRBV23-1; cdr3_aa: CASKEGNGTDTQYF; cdr3_nt: TGCGCCAGCAAGGAGGGGAACGGCACAGATACGCAGTATTTT
d_call: TRBD2; clone_size: -; j_call: TRBJ2-5; v_call: TRBV4-1; cdr3_aa: CASSRIAGAKETQYF; cdr3_nt: TGCGCCAGCAGCCGCATAGCGGGGGCCAAAGAGACCCAGTACTTC
d_call: TRBD1; clone_size: -; j_call: TRBJ1-6; v_call: TRBV3-1; cdr3_aa: CASSQGAQGARGSPLHF; cdr3_nt: TGTGCCAGCAGCCAAGGGGCACAGGGGGCTCGCGGTTCACCCCTCCACTTT
d_call: -; clone_size: few; j_call: TRBJ2-2; v_call: TRBV29-1; cdr3_aa: CSVEGENTGELFF; cdr3_nt: TGCAGCGTTGAAGGGGAGAACACCGGGGAGCTGTTTTTT
d_call: TRBD1; clone_size: -; j_call: TRBJ2-1; v_call: TRBV7-3; cdr3_aa: CASSSDRGDNEQFF; cdr3_nt: TGTGCCAGCAGCTCGGACAGGGGGGACAATGAGCAGTTCTTC
d_call: -; clone_size: -; j_call: TRBJ2-1; v_call: TRBV10-3; cdr3_aa: CAISTRASNEQFF; cdr3_nt: TGTGCCATCAGCACCCGGGCGTCCAATGAGCAGTTCTTC
d_call: -; clone_size: many; j_call: TRBJ2-5; v_call: TRBV6-1; cdr3_aa: CASSEGNGQETQYF; cdr3_nt: TGTGCCAGCAGTGAAGGAAACGGCCAAGAGACCCAGTACTTC
d_call: -; clone_size: many; j_call: TRBJ2-3; v_call: TRBV27; cdr3_aa: CASSFYQSTDTQYF; cdr3_nt: TGTGCCAGCAGTTTCTACCAGAGCACAGATACGCAGTATTTT
d_call: TRBD2; clone_size: -; j_call: TRBJ2-2; v_call: TRBV5-5; cdr3_aa: CASSQRGANTGELFF; cdr3_nt: TGTGCCAGCAGCCAGCGGGGGGCGAACACCGGGGAGCTGTTTTTT
d_call: -; clone_size: -; j_call: TRBJ2-7; v_call: TRBV4-1; cdr3_aa: CASSQLGRGAYEQYF; cdr3_nt: TGCGCCAGCAGCCAACTCGGCAGGGGGGCGTACGAGCAGTACTTC
d_call: -; clone_size: few; j_call: TRBJ2-1; v_call: TRBV15; cdr3_aa: CATSSGPPYNEQFF; cdr3_nt: TGTGCCACCAGCAGTGGACCACCCTACAATGAGCAGTTCTTC
d_call: -; clone_size: few; j_call: TRBJ2-7; v_call: TRBV6-6; cdr3_aa: CASLGDFYEQYF; cdr3_nt: TGTGCCAGCTTAGGGGATTTTTACGAGCAGTACTTC
d_call: -; clone_size: many; j_call: TRBJ2-3; v_call: TRBV4-1; cdr3_aa: CASSQVVPTTSTDTQYF; cdr3_nt: TGCGCCAGCAGCCAAGTGGTTCCTACCACTAGCACAGATACGCAGTATTTT
d_call: TRBD2; clone_size: many; j_call: TRBJ2-5; v_call: TRBV5-4; cdr3_aa: CASSRGGNKWETQYF; cdr3_nt: TGTGCCAGCAGTCGCGGGGGGAATAAGTGGGAGACCCAGTACTTC
d_call: -; clone_size: many; j_call: TRBJ2-7; v_call: TRBV3-1; cdr3_aa: CASSPGAREQYF; cdr3_nt: TGTGCCAGCAGCCCCGGAGCGAGAGAGCAGTACTTC
d_call: -; clone_size: many; j_call: TRBJ2-5; v_call: TRBV12-3/TRBV12-4; cdr3_aa: CASSRQVQETQYF; cdr3_nt: TGTGCCAGCAGTCGACAGGTCCAAGAGACCCAGTACTTC
d_call: TRBD2; clone_size: many; j_call: TRBJ2-5; v_call: TRBV7-3; cdr3_aa: CASSITGLEETQYF; cdr3_nt: TGTGCCAGCAGCATCACCGGACTAGAAGAGACCCAGTACTTC
d_call: -; clone_size: -; j_call: TRBJ1-1; v_call: TRBV7-3; cdr3_aa: CASSLSGALGTEAFF; cdr3_nt: TGTGCCAGCAGCTTATCCGGGGCCCTGGGCACTGAAGCTTTCTTT
d_call: -; clone_size: few; j_call: TRBJ2-2; v_call: TRBV9; cdr3_aa: CASSVWRSAGELFF; cdr3_nt: TGTGCCAGCAGCGTTTGGCGGAGCGCCGGGGAGCTGTTTTTT
d_call: -; clone_size: -; j_call: TRBJ2-1; v_call: TRBV11-2; cdr3_aa: CASSLERGPHNEQFF; cdr3_nt: TGTGCCAGCAGCTTAGAAAGGGGCCCTCACAATGAGCAGTTCTTC
d_call: -; clone_size: few; j_call: TRBJ1-2; v_call: TRBV28; cdr3_aa: CASSLGGQGGGYTF; cdr3_nt: TGTGCCAGCAGTTTAGGTGGACAAGGAGGTGGCTACACCTTC
d_call: -; clone_size: -; j_call: TRBJ1-4; v_call: TRBV10-1; cdr3_aa: CASSAGPTTEKLFF; cdr3_nt: TGCGCCAGCAGTGCGGGCCCGACCACTGAAAAACTGTTTTTT
d_call: TRBD1; clone_size: many; j_call: TRBJ2-7; v_call: TRBV7-2; cdr3_aa: CASSAQPGQGYEQYF; cdr3_nt: TGTGCCAGCAGCGCCCAACCGGGACAGGGTTACGAGCAGTACTTC
d_call: TRBD1; clone_size: many; j_call: TRBJ1-1; v_call: TRBV12-5; cdr3_aa: CASASQGGAEAFF; cdr3_nt: TGTGCTAGTGCCTCCCAGGGGGGTGCTGAAGCTTTCTTT
d_call: -; clone_size: few; j_call: TRBJ1-1; v_call: TRBV3-1; cdr3_aa: CASAPGQNTEAFF; cdr3_nt: TGTGCCAGCGCACCGGGACAGAACACTGAAGCTTTCTTT
d_call: -; clone_size: few; j_call: TRBJ2-5; v_call: TRBV7-2; cdr3_aa: CASSFFRGRETQYF; cdr3_nt: TGTGCCAGCAGCTTTTTCAGGGGCAGAGAGACCCAGTACTTC
d_call: TRBD2; clone_size: many; j_call: TRBJ2-2; v_call: TRBV4-1; cdr3_aa: CASSHRTSANTGELFF; cdr3_nt: TGCGCCAGCAGCCATCGGACTAGCGCGAACACCGGGGAGCTGTTTTTT
d_call: TRBD2; clone_size: many; j_call: TRBJ2-3; v_call: TRBV5-1; cdr3_aa: CASSFFSSGGQRDTQYF; cdr3_nt: TGCGCCAGCAGCTTTTTTAGTAGCGGGGGGCAAAGAGATACGCAGTATTTT
d_call: -; clone_size: few; j_call: TRBJ2-7; v_call: TRBV5-1; cdr3_aa: CASSFGRDSYEQYF; cdr3_nt: TGCGCCAGCAGCTTCGGGCGTGACTCCTACGAGCAGTACTTC
d_call: -; clone_size: many; j_call: TRBJ1-1; v_call: TRBV15; cdr3_aa: CATSRDPRAGNTEAFF; cdr3_nt: TGTGCCACCAGCAGAGATCCCAGGGCGGGGAACACTGAAGCTTTCTTT
d_call: TRBD1; clone_size: -; j_call: TRBJ1-5; v_call: TRBV4-1; cdr3_aa: CASSQGTDPNQPQHF; cdr3_nt: TGCGCCAGCAGCCAGGGGACAGACCCAAATCAGCCCCAGCATTTT
d_call: -; clone_size: -; j_call: TRBJ2-3; v_call: TRBV7-9; cdr3_aa: CASSLAEGRDTQYF; cdr3_nt: TGTGCCAGCAGCTTAGCGGAGGGGAGAGATACGCAGTATTTT
d_call: -; clone_size: -; j_call: TRBJ1-6; v_call: TRBV25-1; cdr3_aa: CASSAGPGSLHF; cdr3_nt: TGTGCCAGCAGTGCCGGCCCAGGGTCCCTCCACTTT
d_call: TRBD1; clone_size: many; j_call: TRBJ1-2; v_call: TRBV10-3; cdr3_aa: CAITPQGASNYGYTF; cdr3_nt: TGTGCCATCACTCCACAGGGGGCGAGTAACTATGGCTACACCTTC
d_call: TRBD1; clone_size: -; j_call: TRBJ2-1; v_call: TRBV30; cdr3_aa: CAWSVGQGYNEQFF; cdr3_nt: TGTGCCTGGAGTGTAGGACAGGGGTACAATGAGCAGTTCTTC